Following are 21 T cell receptor beta chains from one sample sequenced in a study of T cells in Graves' hyperthyroidism and ophthalmopathy. Amplified TCR beta CDR3 regions derived from RNA transcripts. The HTBI primer set drove a first-round RT-PCR of the TCR CDR3. TCRdb reanalysed the multiplex PCR reads using MiXCR and keeps one entry per CDR3 protein. Of hundreds of thousands of distinct CDR3 sequences listed, around 40% are singletons. Sample: blood. The source is a woman between 40 and 55 years old with Graves' hyperthyroidism.

To note about this clonotype: A much larger clone is a single base away; this may be a read error. As the CDR3 is not closed by the conserved phenylalanine or tryptophan, this likely results from a read error. The chain employs TRBV2 and TRBJ1-5, with D tentatively TRBD1 (6 bases). V dropped 6 bases and J dropped 0 bases, with 12 bases sitting between them. The CDR3 loop spans 15 amino acids. Germline V gene lookup returns CDR1 SNHLY and CDR2 FYNNEI. The CDR3: CASRRTDYSNQPQHL. CDR3 nucleotide sequence: TGTGCCAGCAGGAGGACAGACTATAGCAATCAGCCCCAGCATCTT.

This clonotype was picked up many times. The V call is TRBV10-3, the J call TRBJ1-1; 7 bases line up with TRBD1. V was clipped by 0 bases and J by 3 bases; unmatched bases: 1. CDR1 is ENHRY, CDR2 SYGVKD, per germline. The CDR3 is 14 residues long. CDR3 in amino acids: CAISESTGYTEAFF. CDR3 DNA sequence: TGTGCCATCAGTGAGTCGACAGGGTACACTGAAGCTTTCTTT.

J is TRBJ2-1 and V is TRBV24-1; D might be TRBD1 (6 bases). V shed 4 bases and J shed 10 bases, with 13 bases lying between them. Looked up from germline, CDR1 is KGHDR and CDR2 is SFDVKD. The length of the CDR3 is 13 residues. The CDR3 reads CATSETGSREQFF. The CDR3 DNA reads as TGTGCCACCAGTGAGACAGGTTCGAGAGAGCAGTTCTTC.

This clonotype was found many times. The chain has TRBV15 and TRBJ1-4; D remains ambiguous. Trimming cost V 4 bases and J 10 bases, with 16 bases left between them. The length of the CDR3 is 14 residues. Germline V gene sequence: CDR1 LNHNV, CDR2 YYDKDF (reference sequence). For the CDR3, the DNA is TGTGCCACCAGCACGGCGTCCCCAAACGGAAAACTGTTTTTT. Translated: CATSTASPNGKLFF.

This clonotype was detected ten times or more. The rearrangement joins TRBV9 to TRBJ2-5, with a tentative D call TRBD2 (7 bases). Trimming removed 4 bases from V and 0 bases from J, with 16 bases in between. The CDR3 is 16 amino acids. The germline gives CDR1 SGDLS, CDR2 YYNGEE. The CDR3 DNA reads TGTGCCAGCAGCTTGGGGGGGACACTGTACCAAGAGACCCAGTACTTC. Its protein product is CASSLGGTLYQETQYF. The whole variable domain, remainder taken from reference TRBV9 and TRBJ2-5, is DSGVTQTPKHLITATGQRVTLRCSPRSGDLSVYWYQQSLDQGLQFLIQYYNGEERAKGNILERFSAQQFPDLHSELNLSSLELGDSALYFCASSLGGTLYQETQYFGPGTRLLVL.

The J gene is TRBJ1-5, the V gene TRBV5-4; the match to TRBD1 covers 9 bases. The CDR3 is 17 amino acids. Germline V gene sequence: CDR1 SGHNT, CDR2 YYREEE (reference sequence). V lost 3 bases to trimming and J lost 7 bases; unmatched junction nucleotides: 14. CDR3 coding DNA: TGTGCCAGCAGCTCCCGTCAGGACAGGGGACACAAACAGCCCCAGCATTTT. Protein: CASSSRQDRGHKQPQHF.

The V and J genes are TRBV10-2 and TRBJ1-2, with D possibly matching TRBD1 (5 bases). The CDR3 is 11 residues long. Trimming stripped 6 bases from V and 8 bases from J, with 10 bases between. CDR1 WSHSY and CDR2 SAAADI come from the germline V gene. CDR3 protein: CASRARAGYTF. In nucleotides, the CDR3 is TGCGCCAGCAGGGCCAGGGCCGGCTACACCTTC.

Only a few counts were recorded for this clonotype. This chain joins TRBV7-9 and TRBJ2-2; the match to TRBD1 covers 11 bases. Unmatched junction bases numbered 7, after V lost 5 bases and J lost 8 bases. The CDR3 is made up of 15 amino acids. Germline CDR1 SEHNR, CDR2 FQNEAQ (reference sequence). The CDR3 bases are TGTGCCAGCAGCCTGGACAGGGGGCGCGAGGGGGAGCTGTTTTTT. This codes for CASSLDRGREGELFF.

This clonotype has a count of ten or more. This chain uses TRBV7-2 with TRBJ1-4, with D unresolved. The CDR3 sequence is 13 residues long. Trimming stripped 5 bases from V and 5 bases from J, with 9 bases between. CDR1 is SGHTA, CDR2 FQGNSA, per germline. CDR3 coding DNA: TGTGCCAGCAGCCCCAGGCGGAATGAAAAACTGTTTTTT. Translated, it gives CASSPRRNEKLFF.

This clonotype was observed at least ten times. V and J are TRBV29-1 and TRBJ1-1; unclear D gene. Trimming shortened V by 1 base and J by 4 bases, and 7 bases separated the two germline ends. Per the germline V gene, CDR1 is SQVTM and CDR2 is ANQGSEA. This CDR3 is built from 12 residues. The CDR3 sequence is CSVEGLGTEAFF. The CDR3 DNA sequence: TGCAGCGTTGAAGGGTTAGGCACTGAAGCTTTCTTT.

This clonotype was detected ten times or more. The chain joins TRBV20-1 to TRBJ1-4; 8 bases are a match to TRBD1. The CDR3 has 11 amino acids. Looked up from germline, CDR1 is DFQATT and CDR2 is SNEGSKA (reference sequence). Trimming removed 5 bases from V and 10 bases from J; junction bases left unmatched: 3. The CDR3 sequence is CSADTGGKLFF. CDR3 sequence (DNA): TGCAGTGCTGATACAGGGGGAAAACTGTTTTTT.

The table lists this clonotype with many counts. The V gene is TRBV29-1, the J gene TRBJ2-7, with D tentatively TRBD1 or TRBD2 (6 bases each). Trimming left V 3 bases short and J 1 base short, with 13 bases between. The CDR3 is 14 amino acids. Per the germline V gene, CDR1 is SQVTM and CDR2 is ANQGSEA. CDR3 loop: CSVDDEGGSYEQYF. The CDR3 DNA follows: TGCAGCGTTGATGATGAGGGGGGTTCCTACGAGCAGTACTTC.

The chain carries TRBV12-5 and TRBJ1-5, with unresolved D. CDR1 and CDR2 (germline): LGHNT, FRNRAP. Trimming stripped 3 bases from V and 2 bases from J, with 5 bases between. The CDR3 has 13 amino acids. The CDR3 DNA reads as TGTGCTAGTGGTTTCGGGGGCAATCAGCCCCAGCATTTT. Residues: CASGFGGNQPQHF.

This clonotype was counted many times. This chain connects TRBV19 to TRBJ1-2, with a tentative D call TRBD1 (5 bases). Trimming removed 2 bases from V and 7 bases from J, with 14 bases in between. The CDR3 contains 14 residues. The V gene's germline CDR1 is LNHDA and CDR2 SQIVND (reference sequence). The CDR3 loop reads CASSIRQRHGGYTF. The CDR3 DNA sequence: TGTGCCAGTAGTATAAGACAGCGGCACGGTGGCTACACCTTC.

The CDR3 region is CSVDGQYF. DNA of the CDR3: TGCAGCGTCGACGGGCAGTACTTC. V usage is TRBV29-1 and J usage is TRBJ2-7; D not certain. The length of the CDR3 is 8 residues. Germline values: CDR1 SQVTM, CDR2 ANQGSEA. V lost 6 bases to trimming and J lost 9 bases, with 6 bases between them.

The V gene is TRBV7-8, the J gene TRBJ1-1, with 9 bases lining up with TRBD1. V gave up 3 bases and J gave up 2 bases; unmatched junction bases: 10. The CDR3 is 17 residues long. In germline, CDR1 is SGHVS, CDR2 FQNEAQ. The DNA for the CDR3 is TGTGCCAGCAGCTTCACTTGGGACAGGGCGGGTAACACTGAAGCTTTCTTT. It encodes CASSFTWDRAGNTEAFF.

About this clonotype: A much more abundant neighbour one base away suggests this may be a read error. This chain connects TRBV27 to TRBJ1-1; D remains unclear. Trimming left V 10 bases short and J 4 bases short, with 13 bases between. The CDR3 totals 12 residues. Germline CDR1 is MNHEY and CDR2 is SMNVEV (reference sequence). The chain's CDR3 is CATRDGSTEAFF. The CDR3 coding sequence is TGTGCCACCAGAGACGGGAGCACTGAAGCTTTCTTT.

The chain joins TRBV6-5 to TRBJ2-5; D perhaps matches TRBD2 (7 bases). CDR3 length: 17 amino acids. V gave up 5 bases and J gave up 3 bases, with 22 bases separating them. The V gene's germline CDR1 is MNHEY and CDR2 SVGAGI. The CDR3 DNA is TGTGCCAGCAGTGATATATTCGGGGGGCCACGGGAAGAGACCCAGTACTTC. It is translated as CASSDIFGGPREETQYF.

This clonotype came up a few times. The chain carries TRBV7-2 and TRBJ2-7, with D possibly being TRBD2 (5 bases). The germline V gene encodes CDR1 SGHTA and CDR2 FQGNSA. The length of the CDR3 is 12 residues. Trimming cost V 5 bases and J 9 bases, with 14 bases left between them. In DNA, the CDR3 is TGTGCCAGCAGCATAGAGGGAGATACGCAGTACTTC. Translation gives CASSIEGDTQYF.

In its sample, this clonotype was seen a few times. The J gene is TRBJ2-3, the V gene TRBV7-6, with D maybe TRBD1 (5 bases). CDR1 SGHVS and CDR2 FNYEAQ come from the germline V gene. CDR3 length equals 13 residues. V was clipped by 5 bases and J by 3 bases, with 9 bases between them. The CDR3 DNA is TGTGCCAGCAGCGGGCGACAGACAGATACGCAGTATTTT. This codes for CASSGRQTDTQYF.

In its sample, this clonotype was seen a few times. J is TRBJ1-1 and V is TRBV19; the D gene is possibly TRBD1 (6 bases). The CDR3 has 16 residues. Germline V CDR1 and CDR2: LNHDA, SQIVND (reference sequence). V lost 11 bases and J 7 bases, leaving 29 bases between the germline ends. The CDR3 nucleotides are TGTGCCTCCGGTCAGGGAGAGGGGGGAGCAACGAGTGAAGCTTTCTTT. Protein product: CASGQGEGGATSEAFF.